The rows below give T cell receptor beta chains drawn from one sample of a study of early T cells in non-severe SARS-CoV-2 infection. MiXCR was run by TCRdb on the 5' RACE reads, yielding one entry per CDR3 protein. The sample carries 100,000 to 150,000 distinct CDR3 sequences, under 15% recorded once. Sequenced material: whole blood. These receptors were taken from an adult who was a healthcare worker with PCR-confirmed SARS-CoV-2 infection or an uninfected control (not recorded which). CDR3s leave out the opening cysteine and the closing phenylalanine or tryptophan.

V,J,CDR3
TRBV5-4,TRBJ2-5,ASSSAGRGQETQY
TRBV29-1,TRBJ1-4,SVEVGEKLF
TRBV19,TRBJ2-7,ASSVHRQGSYEQY
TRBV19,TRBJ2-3,ASRLGVSTDTQY
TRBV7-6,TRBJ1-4,ASSPLGGSWRDEKLF
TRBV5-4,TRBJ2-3,ASSSGLADITDTQY
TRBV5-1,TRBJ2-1,ASSLVAGARDEQF
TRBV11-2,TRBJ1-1,ASSSSINTEAF
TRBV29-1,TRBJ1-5,SVTYGPADQPQH
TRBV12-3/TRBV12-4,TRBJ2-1,ASSFVGNEQF
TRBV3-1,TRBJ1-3,ASSQWPGNTIY